The 15 T cell receptor beta chains reported below all come from one sample, sequenced in a study of spatial heterogeneity in lung cancer. TCRdb ran MiXCR on the 5' RACE reads and lists one entry per CDR3 protein. This sample has about 92,000 distinct CDR3 sequences; less than 15% occur once, and the top ten carry approximately 39%. Sample time point: sample taken at primary tumor resection. Researchers sequenced whole RNA taken from tumor, nontumor lung or frozen PBMC without sorting. The sequences come from PBMCs, collected at surgery. All receptors derive from a male donor with early-stage non-small cell lung cancer.

This clonotype has more than one count but fewer than ten. The rearrangement joins TRBV5-4 to TRBJ2-2, with D maybe TRBD1 (5 bases). The CDR3 sequence is 15 residues long. Germline assignment: CDR1 SGHNT and CDR2 YYREEE (reference sequence). V lost 1 base and J lost 3, with 10 bases in between. In nucleotides, the CDR3 is TGTGCCAGCAGCTTGTCTACAGGCTACACCGGGGAGCTGTTTTTT. This encodes CASSLSTGYTGELFF. Full variable domain (rest looked up from reference TRBV5-4 and TRBJ2-2): ETGVTQSPTHLIKTRGQQVTLRCSSQSGHNTVSWYQQALGQGPQFIFQYYREEENGRGNFPPRFSGLQFPNYSSELNVNALELDDSALYLCASSLSTGYTGELFFGEGSRLTVL.

This clonotype appeared a single time. The V and J genes are TRBV20-1 and TRBJ2-7, with 10 positions matching TRBD1. This CDR3 spans 14 amino acids. With V trimmed by 6 bases and J by 6 bases, 11 bases remained unmatched. CDR1 and CDR2 (germline): DFQATT, SNEGSKA (reference sequence). The CDR3 sequence: CSATHGQGVSEQYF. CDR3 nucleotides: TGCAGTGCAACCCATGGACAGGGGGTCAGCGAGCAGTACTTC.

In its sample, this clonotype was seen a few times. This chain uses TRBV20-1 with TRBJ1-4; D is perhaps TRBD1 (5 bases). Germline V CDR1 and CDR2: DFQATT, SNEGSKA (reference sequence). CDR3 size: 13 residues. CDR3 coding DNA: TGCAGCCCTGTGGCAGGTGGGGGGGAAAAACTGTTTTTT. Amino acids: CSPVAGGGEKLFF.

The sample holds many counts of this clonotype. This chain joins TRBV14 and TRBJ1-5, with D possibly being TRBD1 (5 bases). Germline V CDR1 and CDR2: SGHDN, FVKESK. Trimming took 0 bases from V and 6 from J, leaving 12 bases between them. The CDR3 contains 15 residues. Here the CDR3 DNA reads TGTGCCAGCAGCCAAGATGGGGGGGAACGTCAGCCCCAGCATTTT. Translation: CASSQDGGERQPQHF. The full variable domain, completed using reference TRBV14 and TRBJ1-5, is EAGVTQFPSHSVIEKGQTVTLRCDPISGHDNLYWYRRVMGKEIKFLLHFVKESKQDESGMPNNRFLAERTGGTYSTLKVQPAELEDSGVYFCASSQDGGERQPQHFGDGTRLSIL.

This clonotype was picked up a small number of times. V usage is TRBV10-3 and J usage is TRBJ2-6; D gene unclear. Trimming removed 4 bases from V and 0 bases from J, with 7 bases in between. The germline gives CDR1 ENHRY, CDR2 SYGVKD. The length of the CDR3 is 15 residues. The CDR3 loop is CAISAADSGANVLTF. CDR3 sequence (DNA): TGTGCCATCAGTGCGGCAGACTCTGGGGCCAACGTCCTGACTTTC.

The chain uses TRBV18 and TRBJ2-3; the D is unclear. Trimming took 3 bases from V and 2 from J, leaving 9 bases between them. Germline loops: CDR1 KGHSH, CDR2 LQKENI. This CDR3 contains 14 residues. The CDR3, as DNA: TGTGCCAGCTCACCCGGACCCGCCACAGATACGCAGTATTTT. It translates to CASSPGPATDTQYF.

This clonotype appeared a few times. This chain joins TRBV9 and TRBJ2-5; the match to TRBD2 covers 7 bases. Germline V CDR1 and CDR2: SGDLS, YYNGEE. The V and J ends lost 1 base and 5 bases, in that order; junction bases with no gene match: 5. The CDR3 covers 14 residues. The CDR3 protein is CASSVNAGEETQYF. Here the CDR3 DNA reads TGTGCCAGCAGCGTAAACGCGGGGGAGGAGACCCAGTACTTC.

There are many counts of this clonotype. The V call is TRBV6-6, the J call TRBJ1-6; D is unresolved. This CDR3 contains 14 residues. Germline values: CDR1 MNHNY, CDR2 SVGAGI (reference sequence). V was shortened by 7 bases and J by 10 bases, with 17 bases between the two germline ends. CDR3 residues: CASTIPGASSPLHF. CDR3 sequence (DNA): TGTGCCAGCACCATCCCCGGCGCTAGCTCACCCCTCCACTTT.

CDR3 in DNA: TGTGCCAGCACCCACACTGGTTTCAGGGGCAATGAGCAGTTCTTC. As protein: CASTHTGFRGNEQFF. V gene TRBV6-2 or TRBV6-3 combines with J gene TRBJ2-1; maybe TRBD1 (6 bases). There are 15 residues in the CDR3. Germline V gives CDR1 MNHEY, CDR2 SVGEGT. Trimming took off 7 bases at V and 6 bases at J, with 19 bases between the two ends.

The V gene is TRBV29-1, the J gene TRBJ2-1; 15 bases are a match to TRBD2. This CDR3 has 18 residues. Germline CDR1 and CDR2: SQVTM and ANQGSEA. With V trimmed by 6 bases and J by 0 bases, 9 bases remained unmatched. The CDR3 nucleotides read TGCAGCGTGCATGGACTAGCGGGAGGGAGGAGCTCCTACAATGAGCAGTTCTTC. Protein: CSVHGLAGGRSSYNEQFF.

The chain uses TRBV12-3 or TRBV12-4 and TRBJ2-1; perhaps TRBD1 as D (6 bases). The length of the CDR3 is 16 residues. Deletions cut 6 bases from V and 0 bases from J, with 15 bases between. CDR3 sequence reads: CASRQGGGSSYNEQFF. The CDR3 region has the DNA TGTGCCAGCAGACAGGGCGGCGGATCCTCCTACAATGAGCAGTTCTTC.

This clonotype appeared a few times. The gene calls are TRBV5-1 and TRBJ2-5; D call uncertain. V was trimmed by 0 bases and J by 2 bases, leaving 8 bases between them. This CDR3 is 14 amino acids long. Germline V gene sequence: CDR1 SGHRS, CDR2 YFSETQ. This CDR3 reads CASSLVTPQETQYF. The CDR3 nucleotides are TGCGCCAGCAGCTTGGTAACTCCGCAAGAGACCCAGTACTTC.

This clonotype has just a few counts. This chain uses TRBV12-3 or TRBV12-4 with TRBJ1-6; 7 nucleotides agree with TRBD1. The V gene end was trimmed by 3 bases and the J gene end by 7 bases; junction bases not matched to a gene: 3. The CDR3 runs 14 residues. The chain's CDR3 is CASSLGQRNSPLHF. The CDR3 nucleotides are TGTGCCAGCAGTTTGGGACAGCGGAATTCACCCCTCCACTTT.

The chain combines TRBV14 with TRBJ2-1; 8 nucleotides match TRBD2. V shed 5 bases and J 0 bases; nucleotides not matched to a gene: 3. CDR1 and CDR2 from the germline V gene are SGHDN and FVKESK. The CDR3 runs 15 residues. CDR3 loop: CASSYGTSSYNEQFF. DNA for the CDR3: TGTGCCAGCAGCTACGGGACTAGCTCCTACAATGAGCAGTTCTTC. Supplemented by reference TRBV14 and TRBJ2-1, the full variable domain reads EAGVTQFPSHSVIEKGQTVTLRCDPISGHDNLYWYRRVMGKEIKFLLHFVKESKQDESGMPNNRFLAERTGGTYSTLKVQPAELEDSGVYFCASSYGTSSYNEQFFGPGTRLTVL.

The V gene is TRBV10-2, the J gene TRBJ1-5, with D hard to call. CDR1 is WSHSY and CDR2 is SAAADI in the germline V gene. Trimming removed 6 bases at V and 7 bases at J, with 13 bases between. This CDR3 spans 13 amino acids. The CDR3 reads CASRLGGGQPQHF. The CDR3 DNA reads as TGCGCCAGCAGACTAGGAGGAGGCCAGCCCCAGCATTTT.